A selection of T cell receptor beta chains follows, all from one sample in a study of response to subunit inactivated influenza vaccine. TCRdb independently ran MiXCR on the RT-PCR reads; one entry per CDR3 protein. The sample consists of 150,000 or so distinct CDR3 sequences, approximately 11% of them appearing once. Source: non-naive T cells sorted from PBMCs, taken roughly 46 days after vaccination. Receptor source: a man aged 50-59 years who received an inactivated influenza vaccine. Both conserved end residues are part of each CDR3. The D gene is left open where the match is weak. Expanded clones get a size class; other rows say once, few or many, or leave the size out.

J gene: TRBJ2-7; clone size: NA; V gene: TRBV7-6; D gene: NA; CDR3 DNA: TGTGCCAGCAGCTCCAACCGGGGTTACTACGAGCAGTACTTC; CDR3 protein: CASSSNRGYYEQYF
J gene: TRBJ2-5; clone size: many; V gene: TRBV20-1; D gene: NA; CDR3 DNA: TGCAGTGCGAATACGGGGGCCCGCCAAGAGACCCAGTACTTC; CDR3 protein: CSANTGARQETQYF
J gene: TRBJ2-1; clone size: NA; V gene: TRBV20-1; D gene: TRBD2; CDR3 DNA: TGCAGTGCTAGGGTAATGGGACTAGCGGGAGGAGGCAATGAGCAGTTCTTC; CDR3 protein: CSARVMGLAGGGNEQFF
J gene: TRBJ1-2; clone size: few; V gene: TRBV19; D gene: NA; CDR3 DNA: TGTGCCAGTAGTTCCGGGGGCGTAGGGGACCCTTTCGTCTATGGCTACACCTTC; CDR3 protein: CASSSGGVGDPFVYGYTF
J gene: TRBJ1-6; clone size: many; V gene: TRBV20-1; D gene: TRBD1; CDR3 DNA: TGCAGTGCTAGCAGGGGACAGGCCCGGAATAATTCACCCCTCCACTTT; CDR3 protein: CSASRGQARNNSPLHF
J gene: TRBJ2-5; clone size: many; V gene: TRBV6-1; D gene: NA; CDR3 DNA: TGTGCCAGCGCCGAGGGGGGGGTTCAAGAGACCCAGTACTTC; CDR3 protein: CASAEGGVQETQYF
J gene: TRBJ2-1; clone size: NA; V gene: TRBV19; D gene: NA; CDR3 DNA: TGTGCCAGTAGTATAGGTTCCCCCAGGAATGAGCAGTTCTTC; CDR3 protein: CASSIGSPRNEQFF
J gene: TRBJ1-5; clone size: few; V gene: TRBV2; D gene: NA; CDR3 DNA: TGTGCCAGCAGTGAAGCCGCAGTAGTCCCCCAGCATTTT; CDR3 protein: CASSEAAVVPQHF
J gene: TRBJ2-7; clone size: NA; V gene: TRBV6-5; D gene: NA; CDR3 DNA: TGTGCCAGCAGTTTTTTTGGGAGCTCCTACGAGCAGTACTTC; CDR3 protein: CASSFFGSSYEQYF
J gene: TRBJ1-1; clone size: NA; V gene: TRBV5-6; D gene: NA; CDR3 DNA: TGTGCCAGCAGCTTTGAAGGTGGAACGCTTCTATCTGTAGCTTTCTTT; CDR3 protein: CASSFEGGTLLSVAFF
J gene: TRBJ2-2; clone size: few; V gene: TRBV20-1; D gene: NA; CDR3 DNA: TGCAGTGCTAGAGATCGTCAAAGGGCGGACACCGGGGAGCTGTTTTTT; CDR3 protein: CSARDRQRADTGELFF
J gene: TRBJ2-7; clone size: few; V gene: TRBV7-2; D gene: TRBD1; CDR3 DNA: TGTGCCAGCAGCTTTCGACAGGGTCTTTACGAGCAGTACTTC; CDR3 protein: CASSFRQGLYEQYF
J gene: TRBJ2-7; clone size: NA; V gene: TRBV24-1; D gene: NA; CDR3 DNA: TGTGCCACCAGTGAGACAGACAGGACCTACGAGCAGTACTTC; CDR3 protein: CATSETDRTYEQYF
J gene: TRBJ1-1; clone size: few; V gene: TRBV4-3; D gene: TRBD1; CDR3 DNA: TGCGCCAGCAGCCAAGGACAGGGGCTAGAAGCTTTCTTT; CDR3 protein: CASSQGQGLEAFF
J gene: TRBJ1-3; clone size: NA; V gene: TRBV20-1; D gene: NA; CDR3 DNA: TGCAGTGCTAGTGACGAGGGTTCTGGAAACACCATATATTTT; CDR3 protein: CSASDEGSGNTIYF
J gene: TRBJ2-7; clone size: many; V gene: TRBV7-9; D gene: NA; CDR3 DNA: TGTGCCAGCAGCCGACTAGATACCTTCTCCGAGCAGTACTTC; CDR3 protein: CASSRLDTFSEQYF
J gene: TRBJ2-5; clone size: many; V gene: TRBV12-3/TRBV12-4; D gene: NA; CDR3 DNA: TGTGCCAGCAGTTTAGGAATAGGGGAGACCCAGTACTTC; CDR3 protein: CASSLGIGETQYF
J gene: TRBJ2-7; clone size: NA; V gene: TRBV29-1; D gene: NA; CDR3 DNA: TGCAGCGTTGCAATAGGGCAGGATTACGAGCAGTACTTC; CDR3 protein: CSVAIGQDYEQYF
J gene: TRBJ2-2; clone size: many; V gene: TRBV24-1; D gene: NA; CDR3 DNA: TGTGCCACCAGTGATTTAAGGGAAGACGGGGAGCTGTTTTTT; CDR3 protein: CATSDLREDGELFF
J gene: TRBJ2-5; clone size: NA; V gene: TRBV12-3/TRBV12-4; D gene: NA; CDR3 DNA: TGTGCCAGCAGTTTGGGGGTTGGGGAAGAGACCCAGTACTTC; CDR3 protein: CASSLGVGEETQYF
J gene: TRBJ2-7; clone size: NA; V gene: TRBV2; D gene: TRBD2; CDR3 DNA: TGTGCCAGCAGTGTACTACTAGCGGGAGGGCCCGAGCAGTACTTC; CDR3 protein: CASSVLLAGGPEQYF
J gene: TRBJ2-3; clone size: NA; V gene: TRBV6-5; D gene: TRBD2; CDR3 DNA: TGTGCCAGCAGTTACGCTAGCGGGAATAAGGATACGCAGTATTTT; CDR3 protein: CASSYASGNKDTQYF
J gene: TRBJ1-4; clone size: many; V gene: TRBV29-1; D gene: NA; CDR3 DNA: TGCAGCGTTTACAGGGCCGATAATGAAAAACTGTTTTTT; CDR3 protein: CSVYRADNEKLFF
J gene: TRBJ2-3; clone size: NA; V gene: TRBV4-2; D gene: NA; CDR3 DNA: TGTGCCAGCAGCCTAGGGGCTTCGGAAAAATTTTATACGCAGTATTTT; CDR3 protein: CASSLGASEKFYTQYF
J gene: TRBJ1-1; clone size: NA; V gene: TRBV11-1; D gene: NA; CDR3 DNA: TGTGCCAGCAGCTTAGAGGGAACTTATATGAACACTGAAGCTTTCTTT; CDR3 protein: CASSLEGTYMNTEAFF
J gene: TRBJ1-5; clone size: few; V gene: TRBV3-1; D gene: NA; CDR3 DNA: TGTGCCAGCAGCCCCCGGTGGGGGGGAAATCAGCCCCAGCATTTT; CDR3 protein: CASSPRWGGNQPQHF
J gene: TRBJ2-5; clone size: NA; V gene: TRBV28; D gene: NA; CDR3 DNA: TGTGCCAGCAGTTTATGGTTGGGACTTATCCAAGAGACCCAGTACTTC; CDR3 protein: CASSLWLGLIQETQYF
J gene: TRBJ2-7; clone size: many; V gene: TRBV15; D gene: TRBD1; CDR3 DNA: TGTGCCACCAGCGCGACAGGGGGCGAGCAGTACTTC; CDR3 protein: CATSATGGEQYF
J gene: TRBJ2-5; clone size: NA; V gene: TRBV6-2/TRBV6-3; D gene: NA; CDR3 DNA: TGTGCCAGCAGTTACGGTGGGACACCGAGGGAGACCCAGTACTTC; CDR3 protein: CASSYGGTPRETQYF
J gene: TRBJ2-7; clone size: NA; V gene: TRBV28; D gene: NA; CDR3 DNA: TGTGCCAGCAGTTTAGGGCAGGTGGTGATCGGCGAGCAGTACTTT; CDR3 protein: CASSLGQVVIGEQYF
J gene: TRBJ2-4; clone size: NA; V gene: TRBV10-1; D gene: TRBD2; CDR3 DNA: TGCGCCAGCAGTGGCGGGGGGGCCTATTACTTC; CDR3 protein: CASSGGGAYYF
J gene: TRBJ1-2; clone size: few; V gene: TRBV24-1; D gene: NA; CDR3 DNA: TGTGCCACCAGTGATGCCGGAAGCAACTATGGCTACACCTTC; CDR3 protein: CATSDAGSNYGYTF
J gene: TRBJ2-5; clone size: few; V gene: TRBV5-1; D gene: NA; CDR3 DNA: TGCGCCAGCAGCTTAAGACAGTTGGAGACCCAGTACTTC; CDR3 protein: CASSLRQLETQYF
J gene: TRBJ2-7; clone size: many; V gene: TRBV6-5; D gene: TRBD2; CDR3 DNA: TGTGCCAGCAGTTACCAAACGGGCGCACCTAGCGGGAGGGCGAAAGAGCAGTACTTC; CDR3 protein: CASSYQTGAPSGRAKEQYF
J gene: TRBJ2-7; clone size: many; V gene: TRBV11-2; D gene: TRBD1; CDR3 DNA: TGTGCCAGCAGCGGAAGACAGGGGACCCGACCGACCGTCTTCTACGAGCAGTACTTC; CDR3 protein: CASSGRQGTRPTVFYEQYF
J gene: TRBJ2-7; clone size: NA; V gene: TRBV28; D gene: NA; CDR3 DNA: TGTGCCAGCAGTTTATTGTGGGGATCCTACGAGCAGTACTTC; CDR3 protein: CASSLLWGSYEQYF
J gene: TRBJ2-1; clone size: few; V gene: TRBV4-3; D gene: TRBD2; CDR3 DNA: TGCGCCAGCAGTAAAGGCGATGGGCTAGCGGGAGCCAGTGAGCAGTTCTTC; CDR3 protein: CASSKGDGLAGASEQFF
J gene: TRBJ1-6; clone size: NA; V gene: TRBV5-5; D gene: NA; CDR3 DNA: TGTGCCAGCAGCTTGGAGGGACAAAATTCACCCCTCCACTTT; CDR3 protein: CASSLEGQNSPLHF
J gene: TRBJ2-3; clone size: few; V gene: TRBV20-1; D gene: NA; CDR3 DNA: TGCAGTGCTCTAGCCAGCGGCGGGAGCACAGATACGCAGTATTTT; CDR3 protein: CSALASGGSTDTQYF
J gene: TRBJ2-7; clone size: many; V gene: TRBV3-1; D gene: TRBD2; CDR3 DNA: TGTGCCAGCAGCCAAGAGTACACGAGGGCTAGCGGGGTCTACGAGCAGTACTTC; CDR3 protein: CASSQEYTRASGVYEQYF
J gene: TRBJ2-7; clone size: few; V gene: TRBV20-1; D gene: NA; CDR3 DNA: TGCAGTGCTAGAGATGGGAACGGTGTCTACGAGCAGTACTTC; CDR3 protein: CSARDGNGVYEQYF
J gene: TRBJ2-2; clone size: NA; V gene: TRBV11-2; D gene: TRBD2; CDR3 DNA: TGTGCCACCCAGCGGGGGGGCGCCGGGGAGCTGTTTTTT; CDR3 protein: CATQRGGAGELFF
J gene: TRBJ1-1; clone size: few; V gene: TRBV11-2; D gene: NA; CDR3 DNA: TGTGCCAGCAGCTTAGTGGCAAGGACTGAAGCTTTCTTT; CDR3 protein: CASSLVARTEAFF
J gene: TRBJ1-6; clone size: NA; V gene: TRBV6-5; D gene: NA; CDR3 DNA: TGTGCCAGCAGTTACAATCAGGGGAATTCACCCCTCCACTTT; CDR3 protein: CASSYNQGNSPLHF
J gene: TRBJ2-3; clone size: many; V gene: TRBV11-1; D gene: NA; CDR3 DNA: TGTGCCAGCAGCCCCCGACAGCCTCGCAGAACAGATACGCAGTATTTT; CDR3 protein: CASSPRQPRRTDTQYF
J gene: TRBJ1-1; clone size: NA; V gene: TRBV4-3; D gene: NA; CDR3 DNA: TGCGCCAGCAGGCTCGGGGGGACAAACACTGAAGCTTTCTTT; CDR3 protein: CASRLGGTNTEAFF
J gene: TRBJ2-3; clone size: many; V gene: TRBV12-3/TRBV12-4; D gene: TRBD2; CDR3 DNA: TGTGCCAGCAGTGCGGGGACTAGCGGGACATGGGATACGCAGTATTTT; CDR3 protein: CASSAGTSGTWDTQYF